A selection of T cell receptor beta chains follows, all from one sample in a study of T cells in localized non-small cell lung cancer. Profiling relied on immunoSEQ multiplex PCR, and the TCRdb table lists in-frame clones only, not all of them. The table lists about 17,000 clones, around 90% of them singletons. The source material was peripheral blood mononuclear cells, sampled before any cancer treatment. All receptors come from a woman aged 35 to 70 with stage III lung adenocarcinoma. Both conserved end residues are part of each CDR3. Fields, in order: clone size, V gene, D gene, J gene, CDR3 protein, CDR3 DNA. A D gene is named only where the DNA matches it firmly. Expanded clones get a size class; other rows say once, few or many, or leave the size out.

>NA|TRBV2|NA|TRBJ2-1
CASSVGLTGFNEQFF
TGTGCCAGCAGTGTCGGACTAACGGGTTTTAATGAGCAGTTCTTC
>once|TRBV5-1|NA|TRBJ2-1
CASSGQGLNNEQFF
TGCGCCAGCAGTGGTCAGGGGCTCAACAATGAGCAGTTCTTC
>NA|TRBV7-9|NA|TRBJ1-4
CASSLGGFNEKLFF
TGTGCCAGCAGCTTAGGAGGGTTTAATGAAAAACTGTTTTTT
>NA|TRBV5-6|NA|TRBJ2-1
CASSYGYNEQFF
TGTGCCAGCAGCTACGGGTACAATGAGCAGTTCTTC
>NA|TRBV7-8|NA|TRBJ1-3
CASSLGPHFTAGNTIYF
TGTGCCAGCAGCTTAGGGCCTCATTTTACTGCTGGAAACACCATATATTTT
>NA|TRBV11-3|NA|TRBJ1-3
CASSRQGSSGNTIYF
TGTGCCAGCAGTCGCCAGGGTAGCTCTGGAAACACCATATATTTT
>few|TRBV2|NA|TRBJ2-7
CASSERQASSYEQYF
TGTGCCAGCAGTGAAAGACAGGCTAGCTCCTACGAGCAGTACTTC
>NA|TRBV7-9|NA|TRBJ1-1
CASSLRNGGAFF
TGTGCCAGCAGCTTAAGAAACGGGGGAGCTTTCTTT
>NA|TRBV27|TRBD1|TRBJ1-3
CASSPLSGQGMSVNTIYF
TGTGCCAGCAGTCCCCTATCGGGACAGGGAATGAGTGTAAACACCATATATTTT
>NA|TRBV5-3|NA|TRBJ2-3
CARSSGPFHYTDTQYF
TGTGCCAGAAGCTCGGGACCCTTCCATTACACAGATACGCAGTATTTT
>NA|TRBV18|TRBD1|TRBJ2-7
CASSLYAGTGGYEQYF
TGTGCCAGCTCACTCTACGCCGGGACAGGGGGATACGAGCAGTACTTC
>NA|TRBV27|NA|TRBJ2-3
CASSSWTASTDTQYF
TGTGCCAGCAGTTCCTGGACAGCTAGCACAGATACGCAGTATTTT
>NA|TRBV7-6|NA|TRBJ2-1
CASSPGTQNNEQFF
TGTGCCAGCAGCCCCGGGACTCAGAACAATGAGCAGTTCTTC
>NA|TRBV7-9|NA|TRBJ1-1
CASRPEARGEAFF
TGTGCCAGCCGTCCCGAGGCCAGGGGAGAAGCTTTCTTT
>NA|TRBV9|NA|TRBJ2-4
CASSVGGGTNIQYF
TGTGCCAGCAGCGTAGGAGGAGGAACTAACATTCAGTACTTC
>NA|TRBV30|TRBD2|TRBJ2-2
CAWAGLATGELFF
TGTGCCTGGGCCGGACTAGCGACCGGGGAGCTGTTTTTT
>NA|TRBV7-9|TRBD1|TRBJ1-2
CASRPGQGALDGYTF
TGTGCCAGCAGACCAGGACAGGGGGCCTTGGATGGCTACACCTTC
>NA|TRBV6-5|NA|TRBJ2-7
CASSESLGIYEQYF
TGTGCCAGCAGTGAGAGTTTGGGGATATACGAGCAGTACTTC
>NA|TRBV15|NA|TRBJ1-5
CATSRKSGYSNQPQHF
TGTGCCACCAGCAGAAAATCGGGGTATAGCAATCAGCCCCAGCATTTT
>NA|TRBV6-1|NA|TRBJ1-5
CASTRQHDQPQHF
TGTGCCAGCACCCGCCAACATGATCAGCCCCAGCATTTT
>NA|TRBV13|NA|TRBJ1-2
CASSLSGGYGYTF
TGTGCCAGCAGCTTATCAGGCGGCTATGGCTACACCTTC
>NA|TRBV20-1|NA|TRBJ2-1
CSARGFNEQFF
TGCAGTGCTAGAGGCTTCAATGAGCAGTTCTTC
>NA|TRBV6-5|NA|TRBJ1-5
CASRDGSSNQPQHF
TGTGCCAGCAGGGACGGGAGTAGCAATCAGCCCCAGCATTTT
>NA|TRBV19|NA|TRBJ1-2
CASSPLRHYGYTF
TGTGCCAGTAGTCCCCTGAGGCACTATGGCTACACCTTC
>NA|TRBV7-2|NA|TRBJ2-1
CASSLEGSYNEQFF
TGTGCCAGCAGCTTAGAGGGGTCGTACAATGAGCAGTTCTTC
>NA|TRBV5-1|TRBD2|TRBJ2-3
CASSSGTSGVNYTQYF
TGCGCCAGCAGCTCCGGGACTAGCGGGGTGAATTATACGCAGTATTTT
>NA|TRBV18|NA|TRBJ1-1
CASSPTNLNTEAFF
TGTGCCAGCTCACCGACAAACTTGAACACTGAAGCTTTCTTT
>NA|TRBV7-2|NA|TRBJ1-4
CASSLGGVDLGKKLFF
TGTGCCAGCAGCTTAGGGGGCGTAGATCTGGGGAAAAAGCTGTTTTTT
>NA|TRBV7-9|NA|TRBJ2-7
CASSSPPYPYEQYF
TGTGCCAGCAGCTCCCCCCCCTACCCCTACGAGCAGTACTTC
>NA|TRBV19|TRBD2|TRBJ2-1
CASSITPIRGRPWTEQFF
TGTGCCAGTAGTATCACCCCTATCCGCGGGAGGCCCTGGACTGAGCAGTTCTTC
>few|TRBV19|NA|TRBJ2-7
CASPLNDPYNLDLSWDEQYF
TGTGCCAGTCCTCTCAACGATCCGTATAACCTGGACCTTAGTTGGGACGAGCAGTACTTC
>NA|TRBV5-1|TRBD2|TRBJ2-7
CASSLSPGGQGEQYF
TGCGCCAGCAGCTTGTCTCCGGGGGGGCAGGGCGAGCAGTACTTC
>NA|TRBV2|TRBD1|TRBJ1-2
CASSPQGAWGYTF
TGTGCCAGCAGCCCCCAGGGGGCGTGGGGCTACACCTTC
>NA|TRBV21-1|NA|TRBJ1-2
CASSCAPGYTF
TGTGCCAGCAGCTGCGCCCCCGGCTACACCTTC
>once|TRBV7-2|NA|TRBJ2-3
CASSLTGFADTQYF
TGTGCCAGCAGCTTAACGGGGTTTGCAGATACGCAGTATTTT
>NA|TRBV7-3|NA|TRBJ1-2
CASSLSVGQGAGYTF
TGTGCCAGCAGCTTAAGTGTAGGGCAGGGTGCGGGCTACACCTTC
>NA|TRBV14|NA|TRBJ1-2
CASSQGGLRGYTF
TGTGCCAGCAGCCAAGGAGGGCTGAGGGGCTACACCTTC
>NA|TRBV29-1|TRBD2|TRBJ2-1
CSVSPLAGGPEVRNEQFF
TGCAGCGTCTCTCCACTAGCGGGAGGGCCTGAGGTCCGTAATGAGCAGTTCTTC
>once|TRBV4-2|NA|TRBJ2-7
CASSQGLGSYEQYF
TGTGCCAGCAGCCAAGGGTTAGGATCCTACGAGCAGTACTTC
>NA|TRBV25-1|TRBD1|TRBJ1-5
CASSPGQGQPQHF
TGTGCCAGCAGCCCGGGACAGGGGCAGCCCCAGCATTTT
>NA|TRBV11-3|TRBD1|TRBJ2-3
CASSPDRADTQYF
TGTGCCAGCAGCCCAGACAGGGCCGATACGCAGTATTTT
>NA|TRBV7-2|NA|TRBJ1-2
CASSLRLHYGYTF
TGTGCCAGCAGCTTAAGGCTTCACTATGGCTACACCTTC
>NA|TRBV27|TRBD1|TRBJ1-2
CASSLSAGGSGYTF
TGTGCCAGCAGTTTATCGGCAGGGGGCTCTGGCTACACCTTC
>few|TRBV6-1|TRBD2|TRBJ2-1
CASEGLAGEDEQFF
TGTGCCAGCGAGGGACTAGCGGGAGAGGATGAGCAGTTCTTC
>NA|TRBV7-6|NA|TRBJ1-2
CASSPLSTHGANYGYTF
TGTGCCAGCAGCCCCCTCAGCACACATGGAGCTAACTATGGCTACACCTTC
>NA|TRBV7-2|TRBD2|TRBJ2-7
CASSPRLAGGTYEQYF
TGTGCCAGCAGCCCCCGGCTAGCGGGAGGGACCTACGAGCAGTACTTC
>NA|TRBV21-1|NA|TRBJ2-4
CASSQGCTNIQYF
TGTGCCAGCAGCCAGGGATGTACGAACATTCAGTACTTC
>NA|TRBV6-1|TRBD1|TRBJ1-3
CASFDRGGGNTIYF
TGTGCCAGCTTTGACAGGGGTGGTGGAAACACCATATATTTT
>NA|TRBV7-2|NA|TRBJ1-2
CASSPSKSGYTF
TGTGCCAGCAGCCCGAGCAAGAGCGGCTACACCTTC
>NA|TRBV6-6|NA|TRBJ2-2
CASSRETLNTGELFF
TGTGCCAGCAGCCGGGAGACACTCAACACCGGGGAGCTGTTTTTT
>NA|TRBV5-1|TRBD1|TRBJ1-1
CASSLERGQTNTEAFF
TGCGCCAGCAGCTTGGAACGGGGACAGACCAACACTGAAGCTTTCTTT
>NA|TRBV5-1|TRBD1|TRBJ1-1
CASSPGQLVNTEAFF
TGCGCCAGCAGCCCGGGACAGCTAGTGAACACTGAAGCTTTCTTT
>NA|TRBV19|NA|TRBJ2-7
CASSAANPYEQYF
TGTGCCAGTTCTGCAGCGAACCCCTACGAGCAGTACTTC
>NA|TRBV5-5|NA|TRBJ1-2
CASSPLGGNYGYTF
TGTGCCAGCAGCCCCCTTGGGGGTAACTATGGCTACACCTTC
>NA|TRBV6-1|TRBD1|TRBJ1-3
CATSGGTGNTIYF
TGTGCCACCTCAGGGGGGACTGGAAACACCATATATTTT
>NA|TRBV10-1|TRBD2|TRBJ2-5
CASTRLARPETQYF
TGCGCCAGCACTCGACTAGCCCGTCCGGAGACCCAGTACTTC
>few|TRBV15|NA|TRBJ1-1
CATSRPGGGSEAFF
TGTGCCACCAGCAGACCGGGGGGAGGCTCTGAAGCTTTCTTT
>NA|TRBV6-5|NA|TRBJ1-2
CASSYTGTADYGYTF
TGTGCCAGCAGTTACACCGGTACGGCTGACTATGGCTACACCTTC
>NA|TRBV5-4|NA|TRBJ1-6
CASSPPTGVGNSPLHF
TGTGCCAGCAGCCCTCCGACCGGGGTAGGAAATTCACCCCTCCACTTT